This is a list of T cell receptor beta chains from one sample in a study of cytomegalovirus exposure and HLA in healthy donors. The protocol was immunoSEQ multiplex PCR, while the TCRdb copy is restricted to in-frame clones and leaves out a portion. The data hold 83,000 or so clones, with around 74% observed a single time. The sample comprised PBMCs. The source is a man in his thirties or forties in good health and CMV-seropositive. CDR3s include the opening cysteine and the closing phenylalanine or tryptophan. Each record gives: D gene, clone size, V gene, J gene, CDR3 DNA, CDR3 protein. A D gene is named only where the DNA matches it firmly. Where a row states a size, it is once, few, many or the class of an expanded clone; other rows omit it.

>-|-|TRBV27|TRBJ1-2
TGTGCCAGCAGTTTAAGTGGCGGAGCTAACTATGGCTACACCTTC
CASSLSGGANYGYTF
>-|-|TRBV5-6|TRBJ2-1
TGTGCCAGCAGCCCTAGCGTTAGCTCCTACAATGAGCAGTTCTTC
CASSPSVSSYNEQFF
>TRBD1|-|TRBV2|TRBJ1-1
TGTGCCAGCAGTGGGGACAGGGTAGCTGAAGCTTTCTTT
CASSGDRVAEAFF
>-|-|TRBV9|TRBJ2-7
TGTGCCAGCAGCATTTCAGGGACATCGACCTACGAGCAGTACTTC
CASSISGTSTYEQYF
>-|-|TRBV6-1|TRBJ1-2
TGTGCCAGCAGGGAACCAGGCCGCAACTATGGCTACACCTTC
CASREPGRNYGYTF
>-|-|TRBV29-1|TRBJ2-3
TGCAGCGCAGAAGGGGTGGGGGCCGTCACAGATACGCAGTATTTT
CSAEGVGAVTDTQYF
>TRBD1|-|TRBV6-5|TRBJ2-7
TGTGCCATCAGTGGGGACAGGGACGAGCAGTACTTC
CAISGDRDEQYF
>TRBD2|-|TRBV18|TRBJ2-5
TGTGCCAGCTCACCGGGACTAGCTCGAGCAGAGACCCAGTACTTC
CASSPGLARAETQYF
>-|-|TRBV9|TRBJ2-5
TGTGCCAGCAGCGTAGGAATTCGGGGTCAAGAGACCCAGTACTTC
CASSVGIRGQETQYF
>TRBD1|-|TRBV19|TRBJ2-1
TGTGCCAGTAGTATAGATTCGGGTGGACAGGGTTACAATGAGCAGTTCTTC
CASSIDSGGQGYNEQFF
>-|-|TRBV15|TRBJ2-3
TGTGCCACCAGCAGAGTAGGGGGGGGTAGATCTGGCACAGATACGCAGTATTTT
CATSRVGGGRSGTDTQYF
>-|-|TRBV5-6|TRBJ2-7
TGTGCCAGCAGAGGGGCTGGACACTCCTACGAGCAGTACTTC
CASRGAGHSYEQYF
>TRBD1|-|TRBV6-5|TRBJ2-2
TGTGCCAGCAGTTACCTACAGGGGAGCACCGGGGAGCTGTTTTTT
CASSYLQGSTGELFF
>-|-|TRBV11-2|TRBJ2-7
TGTGCCAGCAGCTTAGATGCAGGGAACTACGAGCAGTACTTC
CASSLDAGNYEQYF
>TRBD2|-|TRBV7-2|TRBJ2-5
TGTGCCAGCAGCTTATATCCCCGCGGGGGACGCCAAGAGACCCAGTACTTC
CASSLYPRGGRQETQYF
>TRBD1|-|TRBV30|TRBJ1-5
TGTGCCTGGAGTGTAAGCCAGGGGGCCCAGCCCCAGCATTTT
CAWSVSQGAQPQHF
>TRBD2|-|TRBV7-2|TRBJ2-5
TGTGCCAGCAGCTTTAACGGGGGGGTGGGAGAGACCCAGTACTTC
CASSFNGGVGETQYF
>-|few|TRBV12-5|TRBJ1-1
TGTGCTAGTGGTTTGGTACTGGGAGACCCCTCTGAAGCTTTCTTT
CASGLVLGDPSEAFF
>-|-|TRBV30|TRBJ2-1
TGTGCCTGGAGTGTACTTGGGCCGAACTCCTACAATGAGCAGTTCTTC
CAWSVLGPNSYNEQFF
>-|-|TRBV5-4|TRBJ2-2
TGTGCCAGCAGCTTGATAAGGGGAAGGGCCGGGGAGCTGTTTTTT
CASSLIRGRAGELFF
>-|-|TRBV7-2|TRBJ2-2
TGTGCCAGCAGCTTCCGTCGTGGCCTGTCGGACAGAAACACCGGGGAGCTGTTTTTT
CASSFRRGLSDRNTGELFF
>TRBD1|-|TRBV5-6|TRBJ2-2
TGTGCCAGCAGCTCCGGGACAGGGGTCGGGGAGCTGTTTTTT
CASSSGTGVGELFF
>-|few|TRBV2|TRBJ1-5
TGTGCCAGCACCGAGCGGGACCGCAATCAGCCCCAGCATTTT
CASTERDRNQPQHF
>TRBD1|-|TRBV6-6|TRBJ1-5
TGTGCCAGCAGTCCAAACAGGGGAGGCAATCAGCCCCAGCATTTT
CASSPNRGGNQPQHF
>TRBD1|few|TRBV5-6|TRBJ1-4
TGTGCCAGCAGCTTGGCCGGGACAGGAGAAAAACTGTTTTTT
CASSLAGTGEKLFF
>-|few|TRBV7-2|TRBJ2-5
TGTGCCAGCAGCCGGGGTCGGACTCCATCGTCCCAGTACTTC
CASSRGRTPSSQYF
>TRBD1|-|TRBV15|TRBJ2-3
TGTGCCACCAGCAGGGGCCGGACAGGGGGGCCAGATACGCAGTATTTT
CATSRGRTGGPDTQYF
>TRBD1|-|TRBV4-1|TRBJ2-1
TGCGCCAGCAGCCAAGAACAGGGGAACCTATACAATGAGCAGTTCTTC
CASSQEQGNLYNEQFF
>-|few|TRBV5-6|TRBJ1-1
TGTGCCAGCAGCTTAAGGGGGACTGAAGCTTTCTTT
CASSLRGTEAFF
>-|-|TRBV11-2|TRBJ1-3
TGTGCCAGCAGCCCCCCCTCCCGGAACACCATATATTTT
CASSPPSRNTIYF
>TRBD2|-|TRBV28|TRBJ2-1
TGTGCCAGCAGTTTATCCAGCGGGGGGGCCGATGAGCAGTTCTTC
CASSLSSGGADEQFF
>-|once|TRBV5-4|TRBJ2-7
TGTGCCAGCAGCGCGCAATACGAGCAGTACTTC
CASSAQYEQYF
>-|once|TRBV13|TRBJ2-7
TGTGCCAGCAGCTTAGGCCTCGGTTCCCTGAGCTCCTACGAGCAGTACTTC
CASSLGLGSLSSYEQYF
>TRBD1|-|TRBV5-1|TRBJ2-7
TGCGCCAGCAGCTCCCGGGACAGGGGAACCTACGAGCAGTACTTC
CASSSRDRGTYEQYF
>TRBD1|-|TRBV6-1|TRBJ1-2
TGTGCCAGCAGTTCCGGACAGGGCGAGGGCTACACCTTC
CASSSGQGEGYTF
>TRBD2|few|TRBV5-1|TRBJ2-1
TGCGCCAGCAGCCCCTTAGCGGGGGGGGATGAGCAGTTCTTC
CASSPLAGGDEQFF
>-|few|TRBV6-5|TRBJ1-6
TGTGCCAGCAGTTACGACAGCGGGGCCTCACCCCTCCACTTT
CASSYDSGASPLHF
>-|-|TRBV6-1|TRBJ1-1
TGTGCCAGCAGGGAGACCCCCCTCACTGAAGCTTTCTTT
CASRETPLTEAFF
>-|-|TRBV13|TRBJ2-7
TGTGCCAGCAGTAAAGAGAGGCCTAGCGATTCCTACGAGCAGTACTTC
CASSKERPSDSYEQYF
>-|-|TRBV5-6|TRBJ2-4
TGTGCCAGCAGCCTGCGGGGGCCGGGAAACATTCAGTACTTC
CASSLRGPGNIQYF
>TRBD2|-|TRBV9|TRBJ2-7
TGTGCCAGCAGCGCCGACCCTGGGGGGGGACTATCCTACGAGCAGTACTTC
CASSADPGGGLSYEQYF
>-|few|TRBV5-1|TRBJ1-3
TGCGCCAGCAGCTTGGCCAGGCCTGCCCCTGCAAACACCATATATTTT
CASSLARPAPANTIYF
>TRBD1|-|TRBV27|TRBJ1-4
TGTGCCAGCAGCGGGGACAGGGAGAATGAAAAACTGTTTTTT
CASSGDRENEKLFF
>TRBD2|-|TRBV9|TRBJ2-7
TGTGCCAGCAGCGTAGGGGCGGGGGGGCCTCGCTACGAGCAGTACTTC
CASSVGAGGPRYEQYF
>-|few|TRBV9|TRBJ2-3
TGTGCCAGCAGCGCCGCGAGCCCAGATACGCAGTATTTT
CASSAASPDTQYF
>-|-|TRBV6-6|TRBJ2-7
TGTGCCAGCAGTTACAGCCTGGTTTACTACGAGCAGTACTTC
CASSYSLVYYEQYF
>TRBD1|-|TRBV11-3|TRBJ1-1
TGTGCCAGCAGCGTCAGGGGGTTCGGGAACACTGAAGCTTTCTTT
CASSVRGFGNTEAFF
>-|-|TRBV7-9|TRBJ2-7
TGTGCCAGCAGCCATTGGACTGTTTTTCCCTACGAGCAGTACTTC
CASSHWTVFPYEQYF
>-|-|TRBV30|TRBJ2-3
TGTGCCTGGAGTTTCCGCGGGCAGCGGGATACGCAGTATTTT
CAWSFRGQRDTQYF
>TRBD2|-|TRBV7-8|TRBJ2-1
TGTGCCAGCAGCTATGGGACTAGCGGGGGGGTTATTGAGCAGTTCTTC
CASSYGTSGGVIEQFF